The 17 T cell receptor beta chains below all came from one sample that was sequenced in a study of chemoradiotherapy in HPV16-positive cancers. Sequencing was performed with immunoSEQ multiplex PCR; in TCRdb, only in-frame clones are kept and a portion is missing. The sample gives 13,000 to 15,000 clones, roughly 63% of which show up once; approximately 19% is in the top ten. Collection of the sample occurred from a patient who underwent chemoradiotherapy. The receptors originated from a human donor with HPV-associated anogenital cancer.

This clone was seen only a few times. One junction end does not reproduce the germline sequence, and a read error may be involved. The chain has TRBV29-1 and TRBJ1-5, with a tentative D call TRBD1 (6 bases). Per the germline V gene, CDR1 is SQVTM and CDR2 is ANQGSEA. The CDR3 consists of 13 residues. The CDR3 DNA reads TGCAGCGTTTCCAGGGGTAGCGATCAGCCCCAGCATTTT. The encoded protein is CSVSRGSDQPQHF.

The V gene is TRBV9, the J gene TRBJ2-3, with 12 nucleotides matching TRBD2. The junction had 6 bases not matched to a gene; V was cut back by 4 bases and J by 6 bases. Germline-derived CDR1 and CDR2 are SGDLS and YYNGEE. The CDR3 is 15 amino acids. CDR3 amino acids: CASSTRLAGEDTQYF. The CDR3 DNA reads as TGTGCCAGCAGCACGCGACTAGCGGGGGAGGATACGCAGTATTTT.

The V and J genes are TRBV5-1 and TRBJ2-3, with D perhaps matching TRBD2 (8 bases). Germline V gene lookup returns CDR1 SGHRS and CDR2 YFSETQ. This CDR3 contains 15 residues. The V gene lost 4 bases and the J gene lost 3 bases, with 15 bases spanning the gap. Here the CDR3 reads CASSRGGGGTDTQYF. Here the CDR3 DNA reads TGCGCCAGCAGCCGAGGGGGCGGGGGGACAGATACGCAGTATTTT.

V is TRBV9 and J is TRBJ1-6; a weak D match, TRBD1 (6 bases). V dropped 4 bases and J dropped 6 bases, with 14 bases sitting between them. The CDR3 runs to 15 residues. Germline V gene lookup returns CDR1 SGDLS and CDR2 YYNGEE. The CDR3 region is CASSSLDSFNSPLHF. The CDR3 DNA is TGTGCCAGCAGCTCATTGGACAGTTTTAATTCACCCCTCCACTTT.

The chain carries TRBV5-6 and TRBJ2-1; D tentatively fits TRBD1 or TRBD2 (6 bases each). V was cut by 3 bases and J by 4 bases, with 17 bases left in between. The CDR3 length is 16 residues. Per germline, CDR1 SGHDT and CDR2 YYEEEE. The CDR3 loop reads CASSWTTGGGYNEQFF. The CDR3 DNA follows: TGTGCCAGCAGCTGGACTACTGGAGGGGGATACAATGAGCAGTTCTTC.

This chain joins TRBV29-1 and TRBJ1-1; D call uncertain. The germline V and J ends were trimmed by 8 bases and 8 bases, with 15 bases remaining between them. CDR1 SQVTM and CDR2 ANQGSEA come from the germline V gene. CDR3 length: 11 amino acids. The CDR3 region has the DNA TGCAGCATTTCGACAAGTGGGGAAGCTTTCTTT. Its protein product is CSISTSGEAFF.

The CDR3 here is CASSASYGGRETQYF. Here the CDR3 DNA reads TGTGCCAGCAGCGCCAGTTATGGGGGGCGGGAGACCCAGTACTTC. The chain is built from TRBV9 and TRBJ2-5; D may be TRBD1 or TRBD2 (6 bases each). Germline values: CDR1 SGDLS, CDR2 YYNGEE. With 3 bases removed from V and 5 bases from J, the gap between germline ends came to 17 bases. There are 15 residues in the CDR3.

This clone was counted only a few times. The chain carries TRBV9 and TRBJ1-5, with D maybe TRBD1 (5 bases). Germline values: CDR1 SGDLS, CDR2 YYNGEE. The length of the CDR3 is 14 residues. Trimming left V 4 bases short and J 6 bases short, with 14 bases between. The CDR3 reads CASSINTGGQPQHF. DNA of the CDR3: TGTGCCAGCAGCATAAACACTGGGGGTCAGCCCCAGCATTTT.

The rearrangement uses TRBV7-9 and TRBJ1-6, with unresolved D. CDR1 and CDR2 from the germline V gene are SEHNR and FQNEAQ (reference sequence). The V end lost 2 bases, the J end lost 3 bases, and 14 bases lay between the germline ends. The CDR3 covers 17 residues. The CDR3 region is CASSLNDMGIYNSPLHF. The CDR3, as DNA: TGTGCCAGCAGCTTAAATGATATGGGAATCTATAATTCACCCCTCCACTTT.

This clone was seen a few times. The rearrangement uses TRBV5-1 and TRBJ1-2; the D is unclear. Germline loops: CDR1 SGHRS, CDR2 YFSETQ. Trimming stripped 0 bases from V and 2 bases from J, with 8 bases between. This CDR3 has 14 residues. This CDR3 is CASSLEPGNYGYTF. CDR3 sequence (DNA): TGCGCCAGCAGCTTGGAGCCGGGAAACTATGGCTACACCTTC.

The genes are TRBV11-2 and TRBJ1-1; possible D gene TRBD1, 5 bases. CDR3 length: 12 residues. Germline CDR1 is SGHAT and CDR2 is FQNNGV. The V end lost 7 bases, the J end lost 6 bases, and 12 bases lay between the germline ends. The CDR3 is CASKPSGAEAFF. CDR3 nucleotide sequence: TGTGCCAGCAAACCTTCGGGGGCTGAAGCTTTCTTT.

V usage is TRBV14 and J usage is TRBJ2-7, with no clear D. The CDR3 is 13 amino acids. The germline V gene encodes CDR1 SGHDN and CDR2 FVKESK. Trimming took off 1 base at V and 9 bases at J, with 13 bases between the two ends. CDR3 bases: TGTGCCAGCAGCCAAGGCAATCTAGGCGTGCAGTACTTC. Translation gives CASSQGNLGVQYF.

The chain uses TRBV28 and TRBJ2-7, with D perhaps matching TRBD1 (5 bases). The CDR3 sequence is 13 residues long. V lost 6 bases to trimming and J lost 6 bases, with 15 bases between them. CDR1 and CDR2 (germline): MDHEN, SYDVKM. The DNA of the CDR3 is TGTGCCAGCAGAGCCAGGGAAGGTGGCGAGCAGTACTTC. Its translation: CASRAREGGEQYF.

This clone was found once. The chain links TRBV14 to TRBJ1-1; TRBD1 matches at 7 bases. Trimming removed 2 bases from V and 6 bases from J; junction bases left unmatched: 6. This CDR3 contains 14 residues. Germline CDR1 reads SGHDN; CDR2 reads FVKESK. The CDR3 is CASSQSLGTAEAFF. CDR3 DNA sequence: TGTGCCAGCAGCCAATCCCTGGGGACAGCTGAAGCTTTCTTT.

The chain employs TRBV13 and TRBJ2-1, with 9 bases lining up with TRBD1. The germline V gene has CDR1 PRHDT and CDR2 FYEKMQ (reference sequence). This CDR3 is 15 amino acids long. V trimming: 4 bases; J trimming: 6 bases; junction bases outside the gene matches: 7. CDR3 coding DNA: TGTGCCAGCAGCTCCCGCGACAGGGGGTTCAATGAGCAGTTCTTC. Its protein is CASSSRDRGFNEQFF.

This clone has more than one count but fewer than ten. This chain joins TRBV19 and TRBJ1-3; D is uncertain. With 5 bases removed from V and 7 bases from J, the gap between germline ends came to 12 bases. Germline values: CDR1 LNHDA, CDR2 SQIVND (reference sequence). The CDR3 has 13 amino acids. The DNA of the CDR3 is TGTGCCAGTAGTCCGGTAACCGGGAACACCATATATTTT. This codes for CASSPVTGNTIYF.

V and J are TRBV15 and TRBJ2-6; D not certain. The CDR3 runs to 17 residues. Germline V CDR1 and CDR2: LNHNV, YYDKDF (reference sequence). V lost 0 bases and J lost 2, with 11 bases in between. The CDR3 DNA follows: TGTGCCACCAGCAGAGAGTGGGGTGGGCCTGGGGCCAACGTCCTGACTTTC. Translated: CATSREWGGPGANVLTF.